Below are 15 T cell receptor beta chains sequenced from a single sample in a study of regulatory T cells in long-lasting Graves disease. Relying on iRepertoire HTBI primers and Arm-PCR of CDR3 regions, the team built TCR beta libraries. TCRdb independently ran MiXCR on the multiplex PCR reads; one entry per CDR3 protein. The sample has over 350,000 distinct CDR3 sequences, 14% seen once. Time point described: newly diagnosed GD, antithyroid drugs for less than 3 months. PBMC RNA served as the TCR library source. The data were also submitted as part of a second study, on T cells in Graves' hyperthyroidism and ophthalmopathy.

This specimen was peripheral blood mononuclear cells (PBMCs), taken at new diagnosis, from a patient treated with antithyroid drugs. The receptors here all came from a woman in her forties or fifties with Graves disease.

The rearrangement links TRBV19 to TRBJ1-4; no definite D call. Germline CDR1 reads LNHDA; CDR2 reads SQIVND (reference sequence). This CDR3 region has 15 residues. V lost 5 bases to trimming and J lost 0 bases, with 10 bases between them. The CDR3 nucleotides are TGTGCCAGTAGTGAATCGTCGGCAACTAATGAAAAACTGTTTTTT. This gives the protein CASSESSATNEKLFF. Full variable domain (missing parts from reference TRBV19 and TRBJ1-4): DGGITQSPKYLFRKEGQNVTLSCEQNLNHDAMYWYRQDPGQGLRLIYYSQIVNDFQKGDIAEGYSVSREKKESFPLTVTSAQKNPTAFYLCASSESSATNEKLFFGSGTQLSVL.

Many counts were recorded for this clonotype. The gene calls are TRBV28 and TRBJ1-5, with no clear D. CDR3 size: 12 residues. Trimming took off 5 bases at V and 0 bases at J, with 2 bases between the two ends. Germline V gene data show CDR1 as MDHEN and CDR2 as SYDVKM. In nucleotides, the CDR3 is TGTGCCAGCAGTCCTAGCAATCAGCCCCAGCATTTT. It yields the protein CASSPSNQPQHF.

This chain uses TRBV9 with TRBJ2-2; D perhaps matches TRBD1 (5 bases). This CDR3 contains 15 residues. Trimming pared 0 bases from V and 6 bases from J, leaving 12 bases between. Germline CDR1 and CDR2: SGDLS and YYNGEE. The CDR3 is CASSVVTQGPGELFF. In nucleotides, the CDR3 is TGTGCCAGCAGCGTAGTCACGCAGGGCCCCGGGGAGCTGTTTTTT.

This chain uses TRBV5-4 with TRBJ2-7; D is tentatively TRBD1 or TRBD2 (7 bases each). Trimming stripped 4 bases from V and 4 bases from J, with 24 bases between. The CDR3 contains 17 residues. Germline CDR1 and CDR2: SGHNT and YYREEE (reference sequence). The CDR3, as DNA: TGTGCCAGCAGCACGGGACAGCGACTAGCTTCGTATTACGAGCAGTACTTC. This sequence encodes CASSTGQRLASYYEQYF.

This clonotype occurred many times. V is TRBV6-1 and J is TRBJ1-5; 7 bases match TRBD1. Unmatched junction bases numbered 11, after V lost 7 bases and J lost 5 bases. Germline CDR1 and CDR2: MNHNS and SASEGT. The CDR3 length is 15 residues. As DNA, the CDR3 is TGTGCCAGCAAGGAGACAGGGAGATGGGATCAGCCCCAGCATTTT. This encodes CASKETGRWDQPQHF.

Ten or more counts support this clonotype. This chain connects TRBV7-8 to TRBJ1-5, with D possibly matching TRBD1 (5 bases). Germline CDR1 reads SGHVS; CDR2 reads FQNEAQ. The CDR3 length is 15 residues. Between the trimmed V and J ends, which lost 1 base and 7 bases, there was a span of 14 bases. As DNA, the CDR3 is TGTGCCAGCAGCTTAGGAAGGGGACTAAGACAGCCCCAGCATTTT. Its translation is CASSLGRGLRQPQHF.

J is TRBJ2-6 and V is TRBV29-1; no reliable D call. V lost 4 bases and J 2 bases, leaving 6 bases between the germline ends. The germline V gene has CDR1 SQVTM and CDR2 ANQGSEA. The CDR3 extends over 13 amino acids. In DNA, the CDR3 is TGCAGCGTTGGCGTGGCTGGGGCCAACGTCCTGACTTTC. This translates into CSVGVAGANVLTF.

This clonotype was seen many times. The rearrangement uses TRBV3-1 and TRBJ1-2; D is ambiguous. The CDR3 covers 15 residues. CDR1 is LGHDT and CDR2 is YNNKEL in the germline V gene (reference sequence). Trimming removed 0 bases from V and 4 bases from J, with 12 bases in between. In DNA, the CDR3 is TGTGCCAGCAGCCAAGATTTTGAGAATCTCTATGGCTACACCTTC. Residues: CASSQDFENLYGYTF.

This clonotype was observed at least ten times. The rearrangement joins TRBV11-1 to TRBJ2-3; 11 nucleotides align to TRBD2. V lost 3 bases to trimming and J lost 0 bases; unmatched junction nucleotides: 5. This CDR3 comprises 17 residues. Germline loops: CDR1 SGHAT, CDR2 FQDESV (reference sequence). CDR3: CASSLGLADFSTDTQYF. DNA of the CDR3: TGTGCCAGCAGCTTGGGACTAGCGGATTTTAGCACAGATACGCAGTATTTT.

This clonotype was counted at least ten times. V is TRBV12-3 or TRBV12-4 and J is TRBJ1-1; D not resolved. CDR3 length: 14 residues. Trimming stripped 1 base from V and 5 bases from J, with 11 bases between. The CDR3: CASSLGLIDTEAFF. The CDR3 nucleotides read TGTGCCAGCAGTTTAGGCCTTATAGATACTGAAGCTTTCTTT.

This clonotype has more than one count but fewer than ten. This chain joins TRBV28 and TRBJ2-4; D possibly corresponds to TRBD2 (6 bases). V gave up 6 bases and J gave up 8 bases, with 20 bases separating them. The CDR3 extends over 15 amino acids. The germline CDR1 and CDR2 sequences are MDHEN and SYDVKM. This CDR3 reads CASSTRLGGGDIQYF. CDR3 sequence (DNA): TGTGCCAGCAGCACTCGGCTCGGGGGAGGCGACATTCAGTACTTC.

Many counts were recorded for this clonotype. CDR3 residues: CASSLERASYEQYF. The CDR3 DNA reads as TGCGCCAGCAGCTTGGAACGGGCCTCCTACGAGCAGTACTTC. The chain joins TRBV5-1 to TRBJ2-7; D is unresolved. Germline CDR1 reads SGHRS; CDR2 reads YFSETQ. Trimming took 0 bases from V and 0 from J, leaving 7 bases between them. This CDR3 has 14 residues.

There are a few counts of this clonotype. The rearrangement uses TRBV5-6 and TRBJ2-5, with 7 bases lining up with TRBD2. V trimming: 0 bases; J trimming: 4 bases; junction bases outside the gene matches: 9. The germline V gene has CDR1 SGHDT and CDR2 YYEEEE. The length of the CDR3 is 16 residues. CDR3 coding DNA: TGTGCCAGCAGCTTGGTGAGCGGGGCTCGGCGAGAGACCCAGTACTTC. Its protein product is CASSLVSGARRETQYF.

This clonotype showed up just a few times. V and J are TRBV4-1 and TRBJ2-7; the match to TRBD2 covers 10 bases. Germline assignment: CDR1 MGHRA and CDR2 YSYEKL. Losses at the gene ends were 6 bases for V and 2 bases for J; bases not matched to a gene: 7. The CDR3 contains 15 residues. The CDR3 DNA is TGCGCCAGCAGTCGAACTAGCGGGAACACCTACGAGCAGTACTTC. Translation: CASSRTSGNTYEQYF.

This clonotype has at least ten counts. The chain has TRBV11-3 and TRBJ2-5, with 16 bases aligning to TRBD2. CDR3 length equals 17 residues. The germline CDR1 and CDR2 sequences are SGHNT and YENEEA. Germline trimming cut 7 bases from V and 3 bases from J; bases unmatched to any gene: 8. In DNA, the CDR3 is TGTGCCAGCAACCCCGGGACTAGCGGGAGGGGAGAAGAGACCCAGTACTTC. Translation: CASNPGTSGRGEETQYF. The full variable domain, completed using reference TRBV11-3 and TRBJ2-5, is EAGVVQSPRYKIIEKKQPVAFWCNPISGHNTLYWYLQNLGQGPELLIRYENEEAVDDSQLPKDRFSAERLKGVDSTLKIQPAELGDSAVYLCASNPGTSGRGEETQYFGPGTRLLVL.